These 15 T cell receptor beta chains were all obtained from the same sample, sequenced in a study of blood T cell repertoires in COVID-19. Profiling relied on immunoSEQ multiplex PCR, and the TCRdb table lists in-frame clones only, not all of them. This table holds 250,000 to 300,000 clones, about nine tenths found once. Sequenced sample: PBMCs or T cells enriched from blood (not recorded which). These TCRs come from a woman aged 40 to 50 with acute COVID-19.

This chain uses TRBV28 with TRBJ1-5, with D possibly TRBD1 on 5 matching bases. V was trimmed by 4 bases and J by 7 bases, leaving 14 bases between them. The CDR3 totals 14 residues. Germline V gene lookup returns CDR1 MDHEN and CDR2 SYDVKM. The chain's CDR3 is CASSWGGAGQPQHF. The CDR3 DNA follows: TGTGCCAGCAGTTGGGGCGGGGCCGGCCAGCCCCAGCATTTT.

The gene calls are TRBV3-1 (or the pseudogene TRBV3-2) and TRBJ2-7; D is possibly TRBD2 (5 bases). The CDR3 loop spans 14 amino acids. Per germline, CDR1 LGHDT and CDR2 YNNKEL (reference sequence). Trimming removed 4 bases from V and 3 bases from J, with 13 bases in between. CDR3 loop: CASSPRSGNYEQYF. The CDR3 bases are TGTGCCAGCAGCCCGAGGAGCGGAAACTACGAGCAGTACTTC.

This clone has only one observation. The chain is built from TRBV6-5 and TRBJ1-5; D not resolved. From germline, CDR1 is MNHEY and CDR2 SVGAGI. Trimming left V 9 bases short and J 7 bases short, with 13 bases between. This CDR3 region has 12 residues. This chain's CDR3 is CASRGPGQPQHF. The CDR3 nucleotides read TGTGCCAGTCGGGGTCCGGGGCAGCCCCAGCATTTT.

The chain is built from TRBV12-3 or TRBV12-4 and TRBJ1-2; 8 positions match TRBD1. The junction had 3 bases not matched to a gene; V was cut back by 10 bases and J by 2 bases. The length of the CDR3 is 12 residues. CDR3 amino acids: CAIGQGNYGYTF. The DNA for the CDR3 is TGTGCCATCGGACAGGGAAACTATGGCTACACCTTC.

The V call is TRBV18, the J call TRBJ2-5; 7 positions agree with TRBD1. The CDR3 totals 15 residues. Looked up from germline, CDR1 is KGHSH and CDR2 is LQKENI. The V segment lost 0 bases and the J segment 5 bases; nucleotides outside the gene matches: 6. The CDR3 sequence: CASSPPGGARETQYF. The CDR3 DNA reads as TGTGCCAGCTCACCACCAGGGGGCGCGAGGGAGACCCAGTACTTC.

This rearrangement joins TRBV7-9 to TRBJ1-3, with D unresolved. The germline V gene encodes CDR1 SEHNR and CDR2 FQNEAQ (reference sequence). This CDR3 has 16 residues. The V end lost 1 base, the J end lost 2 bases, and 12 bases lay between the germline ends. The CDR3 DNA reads TGTGCCAGCAGCTTAGTCATCGGTAGTCCTGGAAACACCATATATTTT. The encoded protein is CASSLVIGSPGNTIYF.

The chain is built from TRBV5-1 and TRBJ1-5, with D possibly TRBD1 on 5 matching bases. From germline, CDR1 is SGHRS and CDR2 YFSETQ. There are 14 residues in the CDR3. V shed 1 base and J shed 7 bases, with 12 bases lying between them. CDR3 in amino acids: CASSLSGGSQPQHF. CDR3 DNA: TGCGCCAGCAGCTTGAGCGGGGGGAGCCAGCCCCAGCATTTT.

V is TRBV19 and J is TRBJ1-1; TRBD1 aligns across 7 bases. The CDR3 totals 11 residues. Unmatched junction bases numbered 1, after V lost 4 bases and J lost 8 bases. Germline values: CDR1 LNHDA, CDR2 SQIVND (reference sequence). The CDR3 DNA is TGTGCCAGTAGTAGGACAGGAGAAGCTTTCTTT. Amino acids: CASSRTGEAFF.

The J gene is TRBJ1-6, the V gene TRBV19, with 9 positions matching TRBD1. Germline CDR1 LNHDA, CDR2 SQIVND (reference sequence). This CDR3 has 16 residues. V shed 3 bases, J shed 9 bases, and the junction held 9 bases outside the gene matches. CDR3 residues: CASSMETGGTGSPLHF. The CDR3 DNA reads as TGTGCCAGTAGTATGGAAACAGGGGGCACGGGTTCACCCCTCCACTTT. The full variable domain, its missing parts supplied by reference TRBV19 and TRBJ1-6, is DGGITQSPKYLFRKEGQNVTLSCEQNLNHDAMYWYRQDPGQGLRLIYYSQIVNDFQKGDIAEGYSVSREKKESFPLTVTSAQKNPTAFYLCASSMETGGTGSPLHFGNGTRLTVT.

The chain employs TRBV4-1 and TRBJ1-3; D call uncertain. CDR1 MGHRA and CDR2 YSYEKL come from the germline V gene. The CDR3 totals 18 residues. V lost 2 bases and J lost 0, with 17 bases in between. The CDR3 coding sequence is TGCGCCAGCAGCCAACAATCAGTACCGAGCGGCTCTGGAAACACCATATATTTT. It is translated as CASSQQSVPSGSGNTIYF.

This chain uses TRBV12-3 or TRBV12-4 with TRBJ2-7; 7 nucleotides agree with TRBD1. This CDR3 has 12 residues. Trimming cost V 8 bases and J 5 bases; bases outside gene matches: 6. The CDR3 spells CASLTGFNEQYF. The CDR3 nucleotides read TGTGCCAGCCTGACAGGGTTCAACGAGCAGTACTTC.

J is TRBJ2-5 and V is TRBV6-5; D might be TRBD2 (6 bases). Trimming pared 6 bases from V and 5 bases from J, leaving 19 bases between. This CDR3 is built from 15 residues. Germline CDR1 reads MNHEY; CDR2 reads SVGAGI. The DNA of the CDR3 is TGTGCCAGCAGAACGGGCGGGGCGGCCATGGAGACCCAGTACTTC. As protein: CASRTGGAAMETQYF.

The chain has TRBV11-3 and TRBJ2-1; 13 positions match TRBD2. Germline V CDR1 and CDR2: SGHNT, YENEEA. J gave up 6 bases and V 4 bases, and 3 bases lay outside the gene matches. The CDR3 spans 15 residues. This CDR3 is CASSSTSGRANEQFF. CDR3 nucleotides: TGTGCCAGCAGCTCTACTAGCGGGAGGGCCAATGAGCAGTTCTTC.

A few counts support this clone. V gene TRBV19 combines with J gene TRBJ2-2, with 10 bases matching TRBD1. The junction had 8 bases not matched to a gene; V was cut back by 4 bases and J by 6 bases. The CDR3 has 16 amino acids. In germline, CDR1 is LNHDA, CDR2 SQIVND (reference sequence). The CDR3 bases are TGTGCCAGTAGTAAACCGGGACAGGGGACGGCCGGGGAGCTGTTTTTT. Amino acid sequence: CASSKPGQGTAGELFF.

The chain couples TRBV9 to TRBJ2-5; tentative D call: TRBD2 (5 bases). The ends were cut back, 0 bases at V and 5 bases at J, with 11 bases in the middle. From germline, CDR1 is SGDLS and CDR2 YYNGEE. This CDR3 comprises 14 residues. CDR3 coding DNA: TGTGCCAGCAGCGTAGGAGTTCGCGGGGAGACCCAGTACTTC. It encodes CASSVGVRGETQYF.